Shown below are 6 T cell receptor beta chains from a single sample sequenced in a study of long-term antiretroviral therapy in people with HIV. immunoSEQ v3.0 was run at survey level. TCRdb keeps only in-frame clones here, not all; method: immunoSEQ multiplex PCR. The data hold around 39,000 clones, with 75% to 90% observed a single time. Sequences were derived from unsorted PBMCs, sampled 1 year after starting antiretroviral therapy. The receptors were sampled from a man aged 18 to 30 with HIV.

V is TRBV5-1 and J is TRBJ2-1, with 8 positions matching TRBD2. The CDR3 length is 18 residues. Trimming cost V 1 base and J 6 bases; bases outside gene matches: 15. Germline-derived CDR1 and CDR2 are SGHRS and YFSETQ. CDR3 DNA: TGCGCCAGCAGCTTGATCAGCGGGAGTCATCGATCCGCCAATGAGCAGTTCTTC. Its protein is CASSLISGSHRSANEQFF.

A few counts support this clone. The chain links TRBV7-9 to TRBJ1-2; D is unclear. The CDR3 consists of 11 residues. V was cut by 4 bases and J by 8 bases, with 8 bases left in between. The germline V gene has CDR1 SEHNR and CDR2 FQNEAQ (reference sequence). The CDR3 loop reads CASSSLRGYTF. CDR3 in DNA: TGTGCCAGCAGCTCTCTCCGAGGCTACACCTTC.

The V gene is TRBV11-1, the J gene TRBJ1-1; 7 nucleotides line up with TRBD1. Germline lookup yields CDR1 SGHAT and CDR2 FQDESV (reference sequence). The V gene end was trimmed by 5 bases and the J gene end by 0 bases; junction bases not matched to a gene: 12. The CDR3 extends over 17 amino acids. Here the CDR3 reads CASSQRGGRGMNTEAFF. CDR3 nucleotide sequence: TGTGCCAGCAGCCAGAGAGGGGGCAGAGGGATGAACACTGAAGCTTTCTTT.

This rearrangement joins TRBV5-4 to TRBJ2-1, with D uncertain. Per the germline V gene, CDR1 is SGHNT and CDR2 is YYREEE (reference sequence). V was cut by 0 bases and J by 5 bases, with 9 bases left in between. The CDR3 contains 14 residues. In DNA, the CDR3 is TGTGCCAGCAGCTTGGGAGGTTCCAACAATGAGCAGTTCTTC. Amino acid sequence: CASSLGGSNNEQFF.

The V gene is TRBV4-1, the J gene TRBJ1-5; D unresolved. This CDR3 has 15 amino acids. The V end was cut by 1 base, the J end by 0 bases, with 7 bases between. CDR1 and CDR2 (germline): MGHRA, YSYEKL. The CDR3 region is CASSQVQVSNQPQHF. Written as DNA, the CDR3 is TGCGCCAGCAGCCAAGTTCAGGTTAGCAATCAGCCCCAGCATTTT.

The rearrangement links TRBV11-2 to TRBJ1-4; D is undetermined. The CDR3 totals 13 residues. V lost 5 bases and J 4 bases, leaving 8 bases between the germline ends. The germline V gene encodes CDR1 SGHAT and CDR2 FQNNGV. Here the CDR3 reads CASSPDRNEKLFF. The CDR3 region has the DNA TGTGCCAGCAGCCCCGATCGTAATGAAAAACTGTTTTTT.